This T cell receptor beta chain comes out of a study of glioma-infiltrating T cells after dendritic cell vaccination. V was trimmed by 0 bases and J by 5 bases, leaving 7 bases between them. In germline, CDR1 is GTSNPN, CDR2 SVGIG (reference sequence). The CDR3 totals 13 residues. The study's findings and limits: Only a small number of patients had complete blood and tumor samples.

Time point described: after dendritic cell vaccination, including at tumor progression/relapse. Only in-frame clones appear in the TCRdb table, and some are missing; sequencing was by immunoSEQ multiplex PCR. The sample records about 82,000 clones, around four fifths being singletons. As to this clone: The antigen remains undetermined. Other DNA sequences from this sample encode an identical CDR3 as well.

The chain is built from TRBV30 and TRBJ2-2, with a tentative D call TRBD1 (6 bases). Material: blood, obtained after dendritic cell vaccination. This receptor was identified in a human donor with glioblastoma. CDR3 region: CAWSVTGTGELFF. The DNA for the CDR3 is TGTGCCTGGAGTGTAACAGGGACCGGGGAGCTGTTTTTT.